The entry that follows covers one T cell receptor beta chain sequence. Its antigen is unknown. These data come from a study of T cell responses to AZD1222 COVID-19 vaccine. Trimming removed 0 bases from V and 1 base from J, with 9 bases in between. CDR1 and CDR2 from the germline V gene are SGDLS and YYNGEE. The length of the CDR3 is 15 residues. The study's findings and limits: Along spike, vaccine-associated CD4 TCRs were found throughout, with dominance at 160-218 and 743-854. White British ancestry dominated among donors, who included more females, and clonal diversity was possibly underestimated.

Repertoires were generated with immunoSEQ multiplex PCR, while TCRdb's copy carries only in-frame clones and drops some. The table lists around 160,000 clones, approximately 94% of them singletons. The chain is built from TRBV9 and TRBJ2-3, with D maybe TRBD1 (5 bases). This sequence was found in an adult in good health. This specimen consisted of peripheral blood, obtained on day 0 of AZD1222 vaccination. The CDR3 protein is CASSVEQGRTDTQYF. CDR3 coding DNA: TGTGCCAGCAGCGTAGAGCAGGGTCGCACAGATACGCAGTATTTT.